This T cell receptor beta chain was sequenced during a study of cytomegalovirus exposure and HLA in healthy donors (TCRdb year 2017). A note on the overall study: An earlier analysis of roughly 630 of the donors reported more than 250 Gb of sequence data and around 120 million unique TCR beta sequences from 190 million or so T cells. Roughly 300 gigabases of sequencing data and around 80 million unique TCR sequences made up an early release that covered nearly 650 HLA-typed donors. Among the roughly 430 genotyped donors, around 79% belonged to the genetic ancestry cluster associated with self-reported Caucasian donors. The study was designed to test whether signatures of past pathogen exposure could be identified by cataloging public T cell receptors. Using immunosequencing, the study profiled T cell repertoires from 640 or so subjects and related those repertoires to cytomegalovirus serostatus. Along with the roughly 670-subject first cohort, a separate validation cohort of over a hundred different subjects was used. High-throughput TCR immunosequencing, statistical association of individual TCRs with disease status, and machine learning were combined to predict cytomegalovirus infection status. A later analysis re-examined previously published TCR beta repertoires from roughly 650 donors and added high-resolution HLA genotyping to investigate patterns of TCR occurrence. In the later analysis, no new phenotypic data were used to find candidate immune exposures; instead, reliance was placed on TCR beta sequences and their occurrence across donors. An earlier analysis of about 620 of the donors applied high-throughput TCR beta sequencing to assess whether each TCR beta V gene segment acted as functional or pseudogenic. Donor age, sex, ethnicity and CMV serostatus were compiled alongside the repertoire data. A later genetic analysis took genome-wide SNP genotypes for about three fifths of the roughly 700 donors and used that subset as a discovery cohort. All discovery cohort repertoires had been generated using a single sequencing platform. Both class I and class II loci were covered by HLA typing, at four-digit resolution. The number of typed donors differed by locus: roughly 620-630 for A, B, C, DRB1 and DQB1; approximately 530 for DQA1; around 580 for DPA1; and approximately 450 for DPB1. Four or five DR-DQ haplotypes were handled as single units for association and clustering because linkage in the cohort was strong. Among about 360 genotyped donors of the cohort, an average of around 240,000 unique TCR beta nucleotide sequences were sequenced per donor, roughly a sixth of them non-productive.

The CDR3 spans 16 residues, from the cysteine through the phenylalanine. Of the read, only the CDR3 DNA is kept; its 48 bases are in frame from base 1. CDR1 is given as SEHNR and CDR2 as FQNEAQ, both from the germline V gene (reference sequence). Comments on this clone: Its antigen target is currently unknown. The junction departs from the called germline gene at one end, perhaps through a read error.

The cohort comprised some 680 healthy bone marrow donors. All cohort members were sampled while nominally healthy, although unrecorded immune exposures were likely present. The donor was CMV seropositive and belonged to the group of 250 to 300 seropositive cohort members. A peripheral blood sample was provided by each donor, and peripheral blood mononuclear cells were used for TCR beta sequencing. The Qiagen DNeasy Blood Extraction Kit was used to extract genomic DNA from the blood cell samples. The library was generated by the immunoSEQ multiplex PCR assay. The multiplex PCR relied on a mix of 60 forward primers for TCR Vbeta segments and 13 reverse primers for TCR Jbeta segments. Amplification of the CDR3 region of rearranged TCR beta genes was performed with a multiplex PCR assay on genomic DNA. On the Illumina HiSeq System, the amplified TCR beta libraries were sequenced as 87-base-pair reads. Per the authors' processing: A later analysis counted approximately 74 million unique TCR beta chains across the 500 to 850 repertoires, and around 12 million of these chains were shared by at least two donors. A nearest-neighbor algorithm error-corrected the raw reads and collapsed the reads into unique sequences, merging closely related sequences to remove PCR and sequencing errors. V, D and J gene segments were assigned by aligning CDR3 sequences to IMGT reference sequences. For a sequence to be retained, a match of at least six nucleotides to both a V gene segment and a J gene segment was required. Rearrangements were classified as productive when the CDR3 lacked stop codons and remained in frame with V and J, and all other rearrangements were classified as non-productive. CDR3 was defined by IMGT convention, running from the second conserved V-encoded cysteine to the conserved J-encoded phenylalanine. In an earlier analysis of around 600 of the donors, sequences lacking an unambiguous match to a single V gene segment were excluded. An earlier analysis of approximately 590 of the donors called V segments functional above 56.7% productive rearrangements and segregating when the between-donor standard deviation exceeded 5%. A statistical classification framework was built to diagnose cytomegalovirus status from the catalog of TCR beta chain sequences. In a later analysis, TCR nucleotide sequences were compared against IMGT/GENE-DB human TR gene sequences so that V and J genes could be assigned. Using the TCRdist pipeline, a later analysis assigned CDR3 sequences along with most-parsimonious VDJ recombination scenarios. A later analysis defined each TCR beta chain by its CDR3 amino acid sequence plus V-gene family, and excluded reads lacking a unique V-gene family. In a later analysis, 500 to 650 highly shared, low-generation-probability nucleotide sequences were removed to address suspected cross-contamination and a sequencing artifact. In a later analysis, a clonal expansion index was calculated for each public chain from normalized within-repertoire ranks of inferred template counts. In a later analysis, generation probabilities were computed using a VDJ recombination model fitted to out-of-frame rearrangements, and the results were checked against IGoR. In a later analysis, TCR-TCR, TCR-HLA and TCR-CMV co-occurrence was scored with hypergeometric tests, and a repertoire-size bias correction was applied to TCR pairs. False discovery rates were estimated in a later analysis by permuting HLA or CMV assignments 20 times. A later analysis grouped co-occurring TCRs with DBSCAN, adding TCRdist sequence similarity when clustering within HLA-allele-positive subsets. Repertoires with fewer than 30,000 or more than 120,000 public chains were left out of co-occurrence clustering, as were about five repertoires with anomalous nucleotide sharing. TCRdb limited this immuneACCESS table to in-frame rearrangements with V and J called. A share of clones is missing; checked studies link under half to unresolved V genes, and the rest is unexplained. The D gene and trimming were derived from the DNA, and the V and J assignments and clone size from that table. This sample has 150,000 to 200,000 clones in its table, and almost 80% of those were observed once. The ten largest clonotypes hold about an eighth of the sample.

What the authors observed across the whole study: Because the 87-base-pair reads could not distinguish some IMGT-functional V segments, including TRBV6-2 and TRBV6-3, those segments were excluded. According to the authors, the approach could potentially be generalized to other disease states and immunological phenotypes. In a later analysis, HLA-associated TCR beta chains showed more clonal expansion and lower generation probabilities than non-associated chains that were equally common. Because HLA typing was unavailable for some donors at each locus, only the typed subset was used in association tests. In vitro tests confirmed that a few of the cytomegalovirus-associated TCR beta chains recognize cytomegalovirus antigens. In this cohort, only TCR beta chains were sequenced, and detectable features were limited by the absence of alpha or paired-chain data. A later analysis reported that several top co-occurrence clusters appeared linked to parvovirus B19, influenza, CMV and Epstein-Barr virus. A cluster of highly shared sequence variants was judged likely to be a technical artifact of the sequencing pipeline. In a later genetic analysis, a missense DCLRE1C variant was associated with V-gene and J-gene trimming of TCR beta chains, and the association was replicated in an independent cohort. Linkage disequilibrium might explain the correlated functional status among segregating V segments, but an unknown experimental factor could not be excluded. The classifier was reported to diagnose cytomegalovirus status with high specificity and sensitivity in both the original cohort and the validation cohort. Most TCR sequences were observed very rarely across donors, whereas some public TCRs were present in many individuals. A later analysis found that TCR association rates varied across HLA loci, with DRB1 alleles showing the most associated TCRs and HLA-C alleles the fewest. In a later analysis, most CMV-associated TCR beta chains were found to appear HLA-restricted, with HLA associations seemingly driven largely by CMV exposure. The only immune exposure information available for the cohort was CMV serostatus. A further reported finding was that TCR beta sequences accurately predicted the HLA-A and HLA-B alleles for most subjects in the first cohort. Roughly uniform sequencing depth across donors was assumed in presence/absence analyses, although this assumption may not hold. A later genetic analysis reported fewer N-insertions in productive TCRs among donors in an Asian-associated ancestry cluster than the roughly 670-donor mean. An earlier analysis of several hundred of the donors showed that most TCR beta V segments appeared in productive rearrangements either about 90% or about 30% of the time, which broadly matched IMGT annotations. Specific HLA alleles were associated with 15,000 to 20,000 TCR beta sequences at a false discovery rate of 0.05 in a later analysis. The study gave a list of about 150 TCR beta chains associated with cytomegalovirus. Assigning TCR associations to individual alleles was difficult when HLA alleles, especially DR and DQ, strongly co-occurred. The earlier analysis of 450 to 700 of the donors excluded some 15 rarely observed V segments, including chromosome 9 orphons, because counts were too low.

The receptor chain draws on TRBV7-9 and TRBJ1-2, and TRBD1 may be the D gene, going by 5 matching bases. The sample comprised PBMCs. This TCR was recovered from a man aged 50-59 years in good health and CMV-seropositive. The nucleotides read TGTTCCAGCAGCTTAGAGCTGGGGCGCAGCCGAGGAGGCTACACCTTC. Its translation reads: CSSSLELGRSRGGYTF. The entire variable domain, with the stretches around the CDR3 drawn from the reference TRBV7-9 and TRBJ1-2 proteins, is DTGVSQNPRHKITKRGQNVTFRCDPISEHNRLYWYRQTLGQGPEFLTYFQNEAQLEKSRLLSDRFSAERPKGSFSTLEIQRTEQGDSAMYLCSSSLELGRSRGGYTFGSGTRLTVV.